This T cell receptor (beta chain) was recorded in a study of blood T cell repertoires in COVID-19. In the authors' workflow: How many nucleated cells were present was estimated from reference gene primer amplification. Method: immunoSEQ multiplex PCR; TCRdb's copy keeps in-frame clones and lacks some. V and J calls and clone size follow that table, whereas D and trimming were derived from the DNA. The sample yields some 200,000 clones, approximately 94% seen once. The CDR3 runs 15 residues. Unmatched junction bases numbered 9, after V lost 4 bases and J lost 2 bases. CDR1 is GTSNPN, CDR2 SVGIG, per germline (reference sequence).

The specimen sequenced was peripheral blood. The chain has TRBV30 and TRBJ2-7; 9 bases are a match to TRBD1. The receptor's source is a man younger than 45 with COVID-19, enrolled during active disease. The CDR3 bases are TGTGCCTGGAACTCCGGACAGGGGATTCCCTACGAGCAGTACTTC. The encoded protein is CAWNSGQGIPYEQYF.